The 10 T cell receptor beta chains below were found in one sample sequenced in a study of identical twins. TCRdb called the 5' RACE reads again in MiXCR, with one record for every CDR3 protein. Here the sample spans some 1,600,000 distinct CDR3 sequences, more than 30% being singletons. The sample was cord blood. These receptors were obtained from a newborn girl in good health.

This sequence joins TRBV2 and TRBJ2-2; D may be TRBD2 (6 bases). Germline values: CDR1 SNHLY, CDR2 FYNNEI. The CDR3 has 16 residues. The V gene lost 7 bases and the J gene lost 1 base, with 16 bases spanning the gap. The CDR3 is CASIAEGSGNTGELFF. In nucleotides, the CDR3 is TGTGCCAGCATAGCGGAGGGGTCGGGGAACACCGGGGAGCTGTTTTTT.

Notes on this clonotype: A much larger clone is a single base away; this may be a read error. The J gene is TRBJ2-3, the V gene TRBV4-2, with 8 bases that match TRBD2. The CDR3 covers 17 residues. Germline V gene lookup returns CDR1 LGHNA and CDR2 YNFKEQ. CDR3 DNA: TGTGCCAGCAGCCAAGATGGAACGGGAGGGTCCACAGGTACGCAGTATTTT. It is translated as CASSQDGTGGSTGTQYF.

CDR3 nucleotide sequence: TGCAGCGTTGAAGAAGGTTCACATTTCGGGACCGGGGAGCTGTTTTTT. Translating gives CSVEEGSHFGTGELFF. V is TRBV29-1 and J is TRBJ2-2, with D unresolved. V lost 0 bases to trimming and J lost 5 bases, with 16 bases between them. There are 16 residues in the CDR3. The germline V gene has CDR1 SQVTM and CDR2 ANQGSEA.

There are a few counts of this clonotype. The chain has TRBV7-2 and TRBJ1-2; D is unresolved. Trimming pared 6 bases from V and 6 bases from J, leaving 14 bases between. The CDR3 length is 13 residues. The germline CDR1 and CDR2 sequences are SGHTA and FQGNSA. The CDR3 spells CASSLAKLDGYTF. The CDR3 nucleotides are TGTGCCAGCAGTCTCGCAAAGTTGGATGGCTACACCTTC.

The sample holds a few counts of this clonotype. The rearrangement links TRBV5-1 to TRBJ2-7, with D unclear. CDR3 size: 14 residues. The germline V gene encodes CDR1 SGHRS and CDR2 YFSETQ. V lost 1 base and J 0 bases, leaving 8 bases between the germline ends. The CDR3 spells CASSLNSRSYEQYF. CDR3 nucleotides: TGCGCCAGCAGCTTGAACAGTCGCTCCTACGAGCAGTACTTC. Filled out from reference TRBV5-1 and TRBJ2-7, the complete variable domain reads KAGVTQTPRYLIKTRGQQVTLSCSPISGHRSVSWYQQTPGQGLQFLFEYFSETQRNKGNFPGRFSGRQFSNSRSEMNVSTLELGDSALYLCASSLNSRSYEQYFGPGTRLTVT.

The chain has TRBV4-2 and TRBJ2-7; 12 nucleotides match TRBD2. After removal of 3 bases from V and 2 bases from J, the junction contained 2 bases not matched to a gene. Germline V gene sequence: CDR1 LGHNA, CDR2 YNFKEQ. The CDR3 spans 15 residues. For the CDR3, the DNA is TGTGCCAGCAGCCATGGACTAGCGGGACCCTACGAGCAGTACTTC. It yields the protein CASSHGLAGPYEQYF.

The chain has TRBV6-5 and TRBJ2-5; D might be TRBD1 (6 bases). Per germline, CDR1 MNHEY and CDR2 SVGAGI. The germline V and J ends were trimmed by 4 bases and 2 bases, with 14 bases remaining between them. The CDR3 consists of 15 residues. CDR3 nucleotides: TGTGCCAGCAGTTGGCAGGGGAGACGGCAAGAGACCCAGTACTTC. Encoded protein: CASSWQGRRQETQYF.

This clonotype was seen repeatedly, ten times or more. CDR3 sequence: CASSEGRVETQYF. The DNA of the CDR3 is TGTGCCAGCAGTGAAGGCAGGGTGGAGACCCAGTACTTC. The V gene is TRBV2, the J gene TRBJ2-5; D possibly corresponds to TRBD1 (5 bases). V was cut by 1 base and J by 5 bases, with 8 bases left in between. CDR1 is SNHLY and CDR2 is FYNNEI in the germline V gene. CDR3 length equals 13 residues.

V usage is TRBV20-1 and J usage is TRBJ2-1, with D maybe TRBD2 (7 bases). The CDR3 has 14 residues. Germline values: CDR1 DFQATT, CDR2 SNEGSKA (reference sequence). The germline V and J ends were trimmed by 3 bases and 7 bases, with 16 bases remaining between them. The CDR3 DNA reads TGCAGTGCTAGTAGGGGGGGGCCGTCGAATGAGCAGTTCTTC. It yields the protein CSASRGGPSNEQFF.

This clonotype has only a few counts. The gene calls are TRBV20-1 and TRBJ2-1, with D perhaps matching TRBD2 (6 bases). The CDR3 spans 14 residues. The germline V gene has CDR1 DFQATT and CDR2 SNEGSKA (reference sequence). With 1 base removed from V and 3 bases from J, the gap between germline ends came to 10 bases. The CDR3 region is CSARAGLNYNEQFF. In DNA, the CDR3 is TGCAGTGCTAGAGCGGGACTCAACTACAATGAGCAGTTCTTC.